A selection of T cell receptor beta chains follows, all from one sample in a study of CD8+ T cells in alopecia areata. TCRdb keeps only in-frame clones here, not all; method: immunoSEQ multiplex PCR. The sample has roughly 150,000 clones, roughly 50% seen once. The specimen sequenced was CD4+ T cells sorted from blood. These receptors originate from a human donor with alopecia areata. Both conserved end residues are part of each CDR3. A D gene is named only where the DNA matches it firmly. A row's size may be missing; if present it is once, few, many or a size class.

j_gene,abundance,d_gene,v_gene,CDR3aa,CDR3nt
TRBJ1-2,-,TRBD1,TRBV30,CAWGTGGADYGYTF,TGTGCCTGGGGAACAGGGGGCGCCGACTATGGCTACACCTTC
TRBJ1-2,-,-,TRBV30,CAWSPTQGHESYTF,TGTGCCTGGAGTCCGACACAGGGACACGAGAGCTACACCTTC
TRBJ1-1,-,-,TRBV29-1,CSAAGGALNTEAFF,TGCAGCGCTGCCGGGGGGGCCCTGAACACTGAAGCTTTCTTT
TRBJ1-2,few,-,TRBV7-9,CASSLADRNYGYTF,TGTGCCAGCAGCTTAGCAGACAGGAACTATGGCTACACCTTC
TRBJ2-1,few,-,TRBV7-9,CASSSTREWGKMEQFF,TGTGCCAGCAGCTCTACACGGGAGTGGGGGAAAATGGAGCAGTTCTTC
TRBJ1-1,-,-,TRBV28,CASSSATEAFF,TGTGCCAGCAGCTCCGCCACTGAAGCTTTCTTT
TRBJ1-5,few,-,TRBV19,CASSAGRGGNQPQHF,TGTGCCAGTAGTGCGGGACGTGGGGGCAATCAGCCCCAGCATTTT
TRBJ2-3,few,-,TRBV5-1,CASSFRPSTDTQYF,TGCGCCAGCAGCTTTCGGCCGAGCACAGATACGCAGTATTTT
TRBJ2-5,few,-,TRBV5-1,CASSLVPGQETQYF,TGCGCCAGCAGCTTGGTACCAGGCCAAGAGACCCAGTACTTC
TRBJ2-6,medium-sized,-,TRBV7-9,CASGTPGLSSGANVLTF,TGTGCCAGCGGGACTCCGGGACTGTCCTCTGGGGCCAACGTCCTGACTTTC
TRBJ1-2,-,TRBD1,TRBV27,CASSLRWPGQEKANYGYTF,TGTGCCAGCAGTTTAAGGTGGCCGGGACAGGAAAAGGCGAACTATGGCTACACCTTC
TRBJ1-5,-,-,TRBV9,CASSVDGENQPQHF,TGTGCCAGCAGCGTAGATGGGGAGAATCAGCCCCAGCATTTT
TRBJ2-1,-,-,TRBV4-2,CASSQGGPGNNEQFF,TGTGCCAGCAGCCAAGGGGGCCCAGGTAACAATGAGCAGTTCTTC
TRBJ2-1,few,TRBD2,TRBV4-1,CASSDWTRQNEQFF,TGCGCCAGCAGCGATTGGACTAGGCAAAATGAGCAGTTCTTC
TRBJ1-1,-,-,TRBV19,CASSPRTVQPLNTEAFF,TGTGCCAGTAGTCCCCGGACAGTACAACCCTTGAACACTGAAGCTTTCTTT
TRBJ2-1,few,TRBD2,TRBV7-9,CASSLPTRTSGKYNEQFF,TGTGCCAGCAGCTTACCCACCCGGACTAGCGGGAAGTACAATGAGCAGTTCTTC
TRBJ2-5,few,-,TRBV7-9,CASSLRPPRETQYF,TGTGCCAGCAGCTTACGTCCGCCCCGAGAGACCCAGTACTTC
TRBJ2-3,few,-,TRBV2,CASSPRDPAHF,TGTGCCAGCAGCCCCCGGGATCCAGCGCATTTT
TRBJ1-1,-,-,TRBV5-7,CASSLIRTRRNTEAFF,TGTGCCAGCAGCTTGATACGGACCAGGAGGAACACTGAAGCTTTCTTT
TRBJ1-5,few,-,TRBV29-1,CSVEDFPNQPQHF,TGCAGCGTTGAAGATTTCCCTAATCAGCCCCAGCATTTT
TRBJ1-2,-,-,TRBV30,CAWSIRVRYGYTF,TGTGCCTGGAGTATCCGGGTACGCTATGGCTACACCTTC
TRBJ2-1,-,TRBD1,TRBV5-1,CASSLRTAQGHEQFF,TGCGCCAGCAGCTTGAGGACGGCACAGGGGCATGAGCAGTTCTTC
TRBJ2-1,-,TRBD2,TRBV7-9,CASSSGASGYNEQFF,TGTGCCAGCAGCTCAGGGGCTAGCGGGTACAATGAGCAGTTCTTC
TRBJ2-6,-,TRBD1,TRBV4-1,CASRMTGEVSGANVLTF,TGCGCCAGCAGAATGACAGGGGAGGTTTCTGGGGCCAACGTCCTGACTTTC
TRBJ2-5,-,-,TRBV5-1,CASTSPGRRGAETQYF,TGCGCCAGCACCTCGCCGGGGCGGAGGGGCGCGGAGACCCAGTACTTC
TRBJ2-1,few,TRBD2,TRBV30,CAWSPRGASGRSHEQFF,TGTGCCTGGAGTCCCCGCGGCGCTAGCGGGAGGTCCCACGAGCAGTTCTTC
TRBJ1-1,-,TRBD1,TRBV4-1,CASSQDRQGDTEAFF,TGCGCCAGCAGCCAAGACCGACAGGGGGACACTGAAGCTTTCTTT
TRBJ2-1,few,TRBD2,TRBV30,CAWSSGLGNYNEQFF,TGTGCCTGGAGTTCGGGACTAGGGAACTACAATGAGCAGTTCTTC
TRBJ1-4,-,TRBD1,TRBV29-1,CSARKGARIGTNEKLFF,TGCAGCGCTAGGAAGGGGGCGCGTATTGGAACTAATGAAAAACTGTTTTTT
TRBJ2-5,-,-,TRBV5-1,CASSFQPPETQYF,TGCGCCAGCAGCTTCCAACCCCCGGAGACCCAGTACTTC
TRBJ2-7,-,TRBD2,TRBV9,CASSLGTSGGYEQYF,TGTGCCAGCAGCCTCGGGACTAGCGGGGGGTACGAGCAGTACTTC
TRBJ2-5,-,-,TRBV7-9,CASSTRQPQETQYF,TGTGCCAGCAGCACTCGACAACCCCAAGAGACCCAGTACTTC
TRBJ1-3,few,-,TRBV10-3,CAISDSGSGNTIYF,TGTGCCATCAGTGACTCTGGCAGTGGAAACACCATATATTTT
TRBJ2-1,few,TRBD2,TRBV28,CASRPGLAREQFF,TGTGCCAGCAGACCAGGACTAGCCAGGGAGCAGTTCTTC
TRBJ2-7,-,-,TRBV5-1,CASSLGGPYEQYF,TGCGCCAGCAGCTTGGGGGGTCCCTACGAGCAGTACTTC
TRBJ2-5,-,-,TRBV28,CASAEQGGAGTQYF,TGTGCCAGCGCAGAACAGGGTGGGGCGGGGACCCAGTACTTC
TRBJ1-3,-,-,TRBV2,CASSDARAGNTIYF,TGTGCCAGCAGTGACGCCAGGGCTGGAAACACCATATATTTT
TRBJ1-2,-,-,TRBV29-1,CSALWRDGYTF,TGCAGCGCTCTCTGGAGAGATGGCTACACCTTC
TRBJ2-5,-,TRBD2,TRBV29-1,CSGASGGRGGETQYF,TGCAGCGGGGCCTCGGGCGGTCGGGGGGGAGAGACCCAGTACTTC
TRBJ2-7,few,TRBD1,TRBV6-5,CASTFRTGGYEQYF,TGTGCCAGCACGTTCCGGACAGGGGGCTACGAGCAGTACTTC
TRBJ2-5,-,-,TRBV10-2,CASSLQETQYF,TGCGCCAGCAGTCTTCAAGAGACCCAGTACTTC
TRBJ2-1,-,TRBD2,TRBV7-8,CASSLTPSLAGYSEQFF,TGTGCCAGCAGCCTGACACCTTCACTAGCGGGATACAGTGAGCAGTTCTTC